This T cell receptor beta chain originates from a study of CD8 T cells in ankylosing spondylitis. Findings of the study overall: Clones linked with disease were CD8+ and fairly uncommon in the peripheral blood.

MiXCR, applied by TCRdb to the 5' RACE reads, yields one record per CDR3 protein. There are 200,000 to 250,000 distinct CDR3 sequences in the sample; roughly a tenth occur only once, and about 20% lies in the top ten. The germline CDR1 and CDR2 sequences are DFQATT and SNEGSKA (reference sequence). The trim removed 0 bases at V and 3 bases at J, leaving 4 bases unmatched. The CDR3 spans 15 residues. This clonotype was counted at least ten times. Its antigen is currently unknown. This receptor was obtained from a male donor with ankylosing spondylitis or in good health (not recorded which). The chain employs TRBV20-1 and TRBJ2-2, with 7 bases fitting TRBD1. The specimen was blood, either unsorted or a sorted T cell fraction (not recorded which). CDR3 protein: CSARDRDSYTGELFF. CDR3 DNA: TGCAGTGCTAGAGATCGGGACAGCTACACCGGGGAGCTGTTTTTT.